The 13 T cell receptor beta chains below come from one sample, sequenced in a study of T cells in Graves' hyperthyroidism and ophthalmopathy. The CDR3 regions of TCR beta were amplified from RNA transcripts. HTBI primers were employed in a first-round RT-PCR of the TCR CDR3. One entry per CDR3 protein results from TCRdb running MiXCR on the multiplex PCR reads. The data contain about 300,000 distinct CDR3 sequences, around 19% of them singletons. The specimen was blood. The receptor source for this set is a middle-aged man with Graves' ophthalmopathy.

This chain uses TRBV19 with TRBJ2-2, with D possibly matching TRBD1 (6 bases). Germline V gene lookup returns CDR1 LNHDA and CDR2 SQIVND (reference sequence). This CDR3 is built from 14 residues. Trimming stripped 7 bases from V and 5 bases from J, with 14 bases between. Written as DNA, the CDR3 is TGTGCCAGTAAATGGACAGCCCCAACCGGGGAGCTGTTTTTT. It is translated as CASKWTAPTGELFF.

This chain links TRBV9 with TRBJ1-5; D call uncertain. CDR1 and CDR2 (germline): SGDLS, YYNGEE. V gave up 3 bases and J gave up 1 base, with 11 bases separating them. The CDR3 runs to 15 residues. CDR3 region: CASSAEGLSNQPQHF. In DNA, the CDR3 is TGTGCCAGCAGCGCCGAAGGGTTAAGCAATCAGCCCCAGCATTTT.

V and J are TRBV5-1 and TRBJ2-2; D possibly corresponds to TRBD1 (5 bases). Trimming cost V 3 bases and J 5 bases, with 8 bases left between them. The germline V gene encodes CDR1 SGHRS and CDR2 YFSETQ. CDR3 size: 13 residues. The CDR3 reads CASSSKGTGELFF. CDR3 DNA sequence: TGCGCCAGCAGCTCTAAGGGGACCGGGGAGCTGTTTTTT.

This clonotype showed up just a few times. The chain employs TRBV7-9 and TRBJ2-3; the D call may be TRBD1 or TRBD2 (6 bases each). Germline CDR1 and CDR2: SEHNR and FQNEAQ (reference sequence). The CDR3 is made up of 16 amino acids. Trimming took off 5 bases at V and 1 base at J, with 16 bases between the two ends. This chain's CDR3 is CASSTYPGAGTDTQYF. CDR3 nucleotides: TGTGCCAGCAGCACTTACCCGGGGGCAGGCACAGATACGCAGTATTTT.

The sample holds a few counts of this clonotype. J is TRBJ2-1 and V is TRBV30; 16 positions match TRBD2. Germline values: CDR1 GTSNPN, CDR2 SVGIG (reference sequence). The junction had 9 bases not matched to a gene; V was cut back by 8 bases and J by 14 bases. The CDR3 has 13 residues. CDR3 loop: CAGGLAGGPREFF. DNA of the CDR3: TGTGCCGGGGGACTAGCGGGAGGGCCTCGGGAGTTCTTC.

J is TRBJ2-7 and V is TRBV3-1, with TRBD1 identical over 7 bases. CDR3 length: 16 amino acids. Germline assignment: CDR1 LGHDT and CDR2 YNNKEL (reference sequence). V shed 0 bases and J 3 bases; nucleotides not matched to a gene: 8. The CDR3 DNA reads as TGTGCCAGCAGCCAAGACAGGGGTCAGGGGGTCTACGAGCAGTACTTC. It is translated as CASSQDRGQGVYEQYF.

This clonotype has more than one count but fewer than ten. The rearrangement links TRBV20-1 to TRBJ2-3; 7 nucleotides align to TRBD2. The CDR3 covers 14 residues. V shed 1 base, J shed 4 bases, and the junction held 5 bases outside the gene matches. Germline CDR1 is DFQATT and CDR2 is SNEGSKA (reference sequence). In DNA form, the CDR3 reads TGCAGTGCTAGAGGGGGGGGGATTGCAGATACGCAGTATTTT. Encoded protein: CSARGGGIADTQYF.

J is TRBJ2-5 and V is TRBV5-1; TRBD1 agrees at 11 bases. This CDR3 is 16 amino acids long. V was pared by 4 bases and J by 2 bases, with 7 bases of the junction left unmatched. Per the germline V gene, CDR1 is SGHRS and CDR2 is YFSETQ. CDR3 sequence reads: CASSTGQGAAQETQYF. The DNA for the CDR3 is TGCGCCAGCAGCACCGGACAGGGGGCGGCTCAAGAGACCCAGTACTTC. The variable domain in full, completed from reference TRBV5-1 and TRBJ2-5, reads KAGVTQTPRYLIKTRGQQVTLSCSPISGHRSVSWYQQTPGQGLQFLFEYFSETQRNKGNFPGRFSGRQFSNSRSEMNVSTLELGDSALYLCASSTGQGAAQETQYFGPGTRLLVL.

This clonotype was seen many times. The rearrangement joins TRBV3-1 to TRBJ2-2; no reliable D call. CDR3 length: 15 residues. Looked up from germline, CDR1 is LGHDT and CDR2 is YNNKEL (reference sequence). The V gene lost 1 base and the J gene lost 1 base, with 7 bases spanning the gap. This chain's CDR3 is CASSQVDWNTGELFF. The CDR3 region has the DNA TGTGCCAGCAGCCAAGTAGACTGGAACACCGGGGAGCTGTTTTTT.

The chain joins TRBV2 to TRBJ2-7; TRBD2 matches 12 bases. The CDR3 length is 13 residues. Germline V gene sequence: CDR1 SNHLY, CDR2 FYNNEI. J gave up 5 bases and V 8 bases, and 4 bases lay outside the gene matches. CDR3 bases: TGTGCCAGCGGGACTAGCGGGTTGAACGAGCAGTACTTC. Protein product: CASGTSGLNEQYF.

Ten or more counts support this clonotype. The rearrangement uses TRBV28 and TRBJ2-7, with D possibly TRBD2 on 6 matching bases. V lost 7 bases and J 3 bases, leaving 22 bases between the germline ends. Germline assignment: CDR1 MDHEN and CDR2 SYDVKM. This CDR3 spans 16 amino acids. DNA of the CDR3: TGTGCCAGCATATCTGATACGGGACTCCGGGGCTACGAGCAGTACTTC. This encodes CASISDTGLRGYEQYF.

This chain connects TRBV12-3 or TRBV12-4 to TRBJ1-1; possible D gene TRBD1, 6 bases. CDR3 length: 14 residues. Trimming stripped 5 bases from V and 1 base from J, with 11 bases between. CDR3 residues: CASSIQGQNTEAFF. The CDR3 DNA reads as TGTGCCAGCAGTATACAGGGCCAGAACACTGAAGCTTTCTTT.

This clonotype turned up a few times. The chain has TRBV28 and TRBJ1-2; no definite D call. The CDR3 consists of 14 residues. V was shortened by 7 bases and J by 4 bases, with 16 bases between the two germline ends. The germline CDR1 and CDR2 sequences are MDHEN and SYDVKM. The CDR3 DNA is TGTGCCAGCAAAATGGCGGGCAGCTCCTATGGCTACACCTTC. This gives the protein CASKMAGSSYGYTF.